The sequence of this T cell receptor (beta chain) was determined in a study of cytomegalovirus exposure and HLA in healthy donors. Study details: Some 85 million unique TCRs, all from HLA-typed donors, were included in an early release of the data. Genotyping showed around four fifths of fewer than 500 donors falling in the Caucasian-associated ancestry cluster. General study points: Across donors, presence/absence analyses took sequencing depth to be roughly uniform.

Germline V CDR1 and CDR2: LNHNV, YYDKDF (reference sequence). The CDR3 is 14 residues long. With 7 bases clipped from V and 0 bases from J, the junction kept 3 bases outside the gene matches. On this clone itself: As yet, its antigen is unknown.

The PCR used 60 Vbeta and 13 Jbeta primers. Produced via immunoSEQ multiplex PCR; TCRdb's table is partial and in-frame only. Seen here are some 160,000 clones, about four fifths observed once, and the top ten hold more than 8%. The sample was PBMCs. The receptor was isolated from a male donor in good health and CMV-seropositive. The chain uses TRBV15 and TRBJ2-1; 7 nucleotides match TRBD2. Here the CDR3 reads CATTGTNSYNEQFF. The CDR3 DNA sequence: TGTGCCACCACCGGGACTAACTCCTACAATGAGCAGTTCTTC.